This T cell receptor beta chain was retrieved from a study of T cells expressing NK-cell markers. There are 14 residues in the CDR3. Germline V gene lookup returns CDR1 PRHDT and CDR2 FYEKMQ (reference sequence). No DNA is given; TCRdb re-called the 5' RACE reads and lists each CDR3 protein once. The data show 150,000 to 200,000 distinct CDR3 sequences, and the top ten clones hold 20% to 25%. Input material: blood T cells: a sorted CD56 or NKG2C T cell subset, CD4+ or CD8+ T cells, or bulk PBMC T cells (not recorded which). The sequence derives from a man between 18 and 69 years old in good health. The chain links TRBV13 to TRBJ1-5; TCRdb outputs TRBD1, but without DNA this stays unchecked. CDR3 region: CASSYRGQDQPQHF.